A single sample is the source of the 4 T cell receptor beta chains below, sequenced in a study of breast tumors, draining lymph nodes, adjacent tissues. Samples came from axillary lymph nodes draining the breast cancer. MiXCR was run by TCRdb on the multiplex PCR reads, yielding one entry per CDR3 protein. The table shows under 250,000 distinct CDR3 sequences, with about 30% occurring only once. Source material: axillary lymph node tissue. These receptors all stem from a female donor with breast cancer. Some clones in this sample may be carry-over from other donors' samples.

Details on this clonotype: Germline is not matched at one junction end, which may reflect a read error. V gene TRBV6-5 combines with J gene TRBJ2-3; 8 bases map to TRBD2. CDR3 length: 18 residues. The germline gives CDR1 MNHEY, CDR2 SVGAGI. CDR3 sequence: CASSHSGSGIASTDTQYF. The CDR3 DNA reads as TGTGCCAGCAGTCACTCTGGTAGCGGGATAGCTAGCACAGATACGCAGTATTTT.

This chain uses TRBV15 with TRBJ2-5; possible D gene TRBD2, 6 bases. There are 14 residues in the CDR3. The V gene's germline CDR1 is LNHNV and CDR2 YYDKDF (reference sequence). V was pared by 6 bases and J by 5 bases, with 16 bases between. CDR3 in amino acids: CATREGLRGETQYF. CDR3 nucleotide sequence: TGTGCCACCAGAGAGGGACTTAGAGGGGAGACCCAGTACTTC.

This clonotype was seen ten or more times. The chain couples TRBV5-6 to TRBJ2-1; TRBD2 is a possible D gene (6 bases). V lost 6 bases and J 6 bases, leaving 22 bases between the germline ends. This CDR3 has 16 residues. Germline V lookup: CDR1 SGHDT, CDR2 YYEEEE. The CDR3 bases are TGTGCCAGCACCTCAACAACCGGGACTGCCCTCAATGAGCAGTTCTTC. Encoded protein: CASTSTTGTALNEQFF.

This clonotype was observed at least ten times. The rearrangement joins TRBV24-1 to TRBJ2-5; D perhaps matches TRBD2 (5 bases). The CDR3 has 15 residues. CDR1 and CDR2 (germline): KGHDR, SFDVKD. Deletions cut 0 bases from V and 2 bases from J, with 9 bases between. The CDR3, as DNA: TGTGCCACCAGTGATTTGAAAGGGAGTCAAGAGACCCAGTACTTC. Translated: CATSDLKGSQETQYF.